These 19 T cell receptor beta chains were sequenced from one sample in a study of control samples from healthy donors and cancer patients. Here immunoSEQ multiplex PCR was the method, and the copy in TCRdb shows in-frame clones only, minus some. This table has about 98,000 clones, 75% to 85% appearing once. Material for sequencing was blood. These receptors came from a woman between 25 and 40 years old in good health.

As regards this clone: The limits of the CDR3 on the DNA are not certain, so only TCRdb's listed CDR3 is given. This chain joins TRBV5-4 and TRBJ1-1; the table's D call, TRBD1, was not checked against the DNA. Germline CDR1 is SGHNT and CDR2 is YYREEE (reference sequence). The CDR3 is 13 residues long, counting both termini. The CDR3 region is CASSPVGQGTPFF.

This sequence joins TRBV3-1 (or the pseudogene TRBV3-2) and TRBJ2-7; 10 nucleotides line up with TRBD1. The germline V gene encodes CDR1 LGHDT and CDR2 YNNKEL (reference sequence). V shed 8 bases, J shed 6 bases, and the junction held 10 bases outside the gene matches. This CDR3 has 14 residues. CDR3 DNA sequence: TGTGCCAGCGGAAACCGGGACAGGGGTCGCGAGCAGTACTTC. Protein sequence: CASGNRDRGREQYF.

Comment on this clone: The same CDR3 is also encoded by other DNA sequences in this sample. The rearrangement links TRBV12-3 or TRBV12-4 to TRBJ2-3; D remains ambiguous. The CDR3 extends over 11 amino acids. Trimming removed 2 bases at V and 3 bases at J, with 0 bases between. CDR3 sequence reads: CASSLTDTQYF. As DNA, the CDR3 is TGTGCCAGCAGTTTAACAGATACGCAGTATTTT.

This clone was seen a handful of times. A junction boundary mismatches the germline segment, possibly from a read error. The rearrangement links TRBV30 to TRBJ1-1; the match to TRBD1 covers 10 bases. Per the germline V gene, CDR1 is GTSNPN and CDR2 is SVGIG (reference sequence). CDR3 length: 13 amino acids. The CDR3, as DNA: TGTGCCTGGAGTGTACCCCCTCGGGACAGGGGAGTTTTT. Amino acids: CAWSVPPRDRGVF.

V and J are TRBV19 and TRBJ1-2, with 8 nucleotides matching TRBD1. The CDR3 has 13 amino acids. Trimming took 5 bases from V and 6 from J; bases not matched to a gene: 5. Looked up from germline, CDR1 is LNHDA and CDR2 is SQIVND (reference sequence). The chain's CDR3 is CASSLTGDDGYTF. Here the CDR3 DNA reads TGTGCCAGTAGTTTGACAGGGGACGATGGCTACACCTTC.

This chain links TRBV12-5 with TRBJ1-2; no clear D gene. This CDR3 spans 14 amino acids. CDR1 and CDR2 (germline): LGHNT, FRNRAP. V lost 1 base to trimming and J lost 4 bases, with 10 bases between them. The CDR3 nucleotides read TGTGCTAGTGGTTTGGAAACAGCCGCCTATGGCTACACCTTC. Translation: CASGLETAAYGYTF.

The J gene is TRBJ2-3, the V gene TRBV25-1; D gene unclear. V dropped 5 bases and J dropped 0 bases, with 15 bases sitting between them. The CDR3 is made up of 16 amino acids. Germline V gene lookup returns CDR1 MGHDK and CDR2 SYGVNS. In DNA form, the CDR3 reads TGTGCCAGCAGTTGGTTACTTGGCTCTAGCACAGATACGCAGTATTTT. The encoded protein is CASSWLLGSSTDTQYF.

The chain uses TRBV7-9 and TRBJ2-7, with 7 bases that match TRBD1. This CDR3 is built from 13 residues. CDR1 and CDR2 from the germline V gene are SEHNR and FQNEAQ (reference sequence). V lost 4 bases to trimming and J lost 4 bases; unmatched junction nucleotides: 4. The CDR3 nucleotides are TGTGCCAGCAGCTCGACAGGGAAATACGAGCAGTACTTC. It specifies CASSSTGKYEQYF.

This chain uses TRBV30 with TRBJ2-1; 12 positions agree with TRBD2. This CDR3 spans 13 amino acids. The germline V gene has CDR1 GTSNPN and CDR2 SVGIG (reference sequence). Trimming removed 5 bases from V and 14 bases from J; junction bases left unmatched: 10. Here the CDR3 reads CAWSPSGGAIEFF. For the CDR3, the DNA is TGTGCCTGGTCGCCTAGCGGGGGGGCAATTGAGTTCTTC.

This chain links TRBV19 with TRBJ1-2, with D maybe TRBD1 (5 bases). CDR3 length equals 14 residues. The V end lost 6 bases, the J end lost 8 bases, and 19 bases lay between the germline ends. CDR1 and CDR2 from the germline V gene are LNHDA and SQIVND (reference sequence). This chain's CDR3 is CASSMGLVGVGYTF. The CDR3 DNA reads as TGTGCCAGTAGCATGGGGCTGGTCGGGGTCGGCTACACCTTC.

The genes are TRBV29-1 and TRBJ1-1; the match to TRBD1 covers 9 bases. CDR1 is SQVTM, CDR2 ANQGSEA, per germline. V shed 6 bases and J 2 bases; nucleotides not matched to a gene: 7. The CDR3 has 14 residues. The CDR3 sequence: CSVPGTGFNTEAFF. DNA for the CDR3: TGCAGCGTACCAGGGACAGGGTTTAACACTGAAGCTTTCTTT. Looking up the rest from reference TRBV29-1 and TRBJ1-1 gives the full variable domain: SAVISQKPSRDICQRGTSLTIQCQVDSQVTMMFWYRQQPGQSLTLIATANQGSEATYESGFVIDKFPISRPNLTFSTLTVSNMSPEDSSIYLCSVPGTGFNTEAFFGQGTRLTVV.

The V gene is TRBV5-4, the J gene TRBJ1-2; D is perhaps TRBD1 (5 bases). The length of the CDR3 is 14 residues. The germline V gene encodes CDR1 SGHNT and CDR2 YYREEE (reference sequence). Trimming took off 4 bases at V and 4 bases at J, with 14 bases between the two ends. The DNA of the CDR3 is TGTGCCAGCAGCCTCCGGGACTGGGGCTATGGCTACACCTTC. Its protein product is CASSLRDWGYGYTF.

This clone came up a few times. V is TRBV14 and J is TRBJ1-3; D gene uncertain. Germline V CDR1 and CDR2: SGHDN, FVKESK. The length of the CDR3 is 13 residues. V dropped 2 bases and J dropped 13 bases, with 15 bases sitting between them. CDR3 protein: CASSQNHASRIYF. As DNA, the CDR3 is TGTGCCAGCAGCCAAAATCACGCCTCGAGGATATATTTT.

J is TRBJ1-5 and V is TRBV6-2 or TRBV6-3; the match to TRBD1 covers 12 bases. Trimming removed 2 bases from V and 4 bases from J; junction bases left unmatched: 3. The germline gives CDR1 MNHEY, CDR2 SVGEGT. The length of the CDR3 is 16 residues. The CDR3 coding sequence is TGTGCCAGCAGTTACGGGACAGGGGGCCGTAATCAGCCCCAGCATTTT. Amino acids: CASSYGTGGRNQPQHF.

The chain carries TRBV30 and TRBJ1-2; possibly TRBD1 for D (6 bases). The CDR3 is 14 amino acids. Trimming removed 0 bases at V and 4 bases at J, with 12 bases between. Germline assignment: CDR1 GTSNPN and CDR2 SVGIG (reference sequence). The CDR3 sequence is CAWSVNRDTYGYTF. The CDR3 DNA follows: TGTGCCTGGAGTGTAAACAGGGACACCTATGGCTACACCTTC. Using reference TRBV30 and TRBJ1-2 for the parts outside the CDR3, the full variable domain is SQTIHQWPATLVQPVGSPLSLECTVEGTSNPNLYWYRQAAGRGLQLLFYSVGIGQISSEVPQNLSASRPQDRQFILSSKKLLLSDSGFYLCAWSVNRDTYGYTFGSGTRLTVV.

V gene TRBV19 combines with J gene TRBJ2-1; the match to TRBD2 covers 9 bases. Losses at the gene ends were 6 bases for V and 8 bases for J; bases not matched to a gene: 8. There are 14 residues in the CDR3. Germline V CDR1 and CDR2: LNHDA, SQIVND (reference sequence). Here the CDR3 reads CASRWRGGLDEQFF. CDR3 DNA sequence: TGTGCCAGTAGGTGGCGGGGGGGCCTCGATGAGCAGTTCTTC. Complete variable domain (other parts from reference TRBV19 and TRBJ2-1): DGGITQSPKYLFRKEGQNVTLSCEQNLNHDAMYWYRQDPGQGLRLIYYSQIVNDFQKGDIAEGYSVSREKKESFPLTVTSAQKNPTAFYLCASRWRGGLDEQFFGPGTRLTVL.

CDR3 in amino acids: CSVSGSSANYGYTF. The CDR3 coding sequence is TGCAGCGTCTCTGGGTCCAGCGCTAACTATGGCTACACCTTC. The chain uses TRBV29-1 and TRBJ1-2; D gene unclear. Between the trimmed V and J ends, which lost 6 bases and 0 bases, there was a span of 14 bases. The CDR3 extends over 14 amino acids. Per germline, CDR1 SQVTM and CDR2 ANQGSEA. Combining the CDR3 with reference TRBV29-1 and TRBJ1-2 gives the whole variable domain SAVISQKPSRDICQRGTSLTIQCQVDSQVTMMFWYRQQPGQSLTLIATANQGSEATYESGFVIDKFPISRPNLTFSTLTVSNMSPEDSSIYLCSVSGSSANYGYTFGSGTRLTVV.

For the CDR3, the DNA is TGTGCCAGCAGCTTGGAGGGCCCGATCTATGGCTACACCTTC. It is translated as CASSLEGPIYGYTF. This chain links TRBV5-5 with TRBJ1-2; D is unclear. CDR1 SGHKS and CDR2 YYEKEE come from the germline V gene (reference sequence). V was cut by 0 bases and J by 4 bases, with 10 bases left in between. The CDR3 runs 14 residues.

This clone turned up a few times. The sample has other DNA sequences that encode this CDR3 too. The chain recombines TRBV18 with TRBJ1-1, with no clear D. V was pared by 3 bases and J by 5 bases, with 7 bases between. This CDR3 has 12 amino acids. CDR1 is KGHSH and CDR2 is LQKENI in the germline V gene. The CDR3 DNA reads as TGTGCCAGCTCACCCAAGGGAACTGAAGCTTTCTTT. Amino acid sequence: CASSPKGTEAFF.